The rows below give T cell receptor beta chains drawn from one sample of a study of T-cell reconstitution after alpha-beta-depleted transplantation in children. TCRdb re-analysed the PCR reads in MiXCR, keeping a single row per CDR3 protein. Found here are hundreds of thousands of distinct CDR3 sequences, approximately 13% of them singletons; the top ten hold around 2.2%. This specimen consisted of PBMCs, mostly from graft donor cells, obtained 360 days after TCRalphabeta/CD19-depleted stem cell transplant. Source of these receptors: a male patient younger than 18 who had a stem cell transplant for acute myeloid leukemia, so the T cells may come from the graft donor. Each CDR3 is given without its conserved first and last residue. Fields, in order: J gene, V gene, CDR3 protein.

J gene: TRBJ2-5
V gene: TRBV29-1
CDR3 protein: SVERNRGETQY

J gene: TRBJ2-7
V gene: TRBV20-1
CDR3 protein: SARSGRDSRGNQY

J gene: TRBJ1-1
V gene: TRBV6-2/TRBV6-3
CDR3 protein: ASSYNRGKDTEAF

J gene: TRBJ1-2
V gene: TRBV24-1
CDR3 protein: ATSQGGYT

J gene: TRBJ1-5
V gene: TRBV20-1
CDR3 protein: SARVPGQGGQPQH

J gene: TRBJ1-2
V gene: TRBV4-1
CDR3 protein: ASSQHEGVRYGYT

J gene: TRBJ2-7
V gene: TRBV20-1
CDR3 protein: SARQQSGPYEQY

J gene: TRBJ2-3
V gene: TRBV5-1
CDR3 protein: ASSFEEDTQY

J gene: TRBJ2-7
V gene: TRBV12-3/TRBV12-4
CDR3 protein: ASRGGPTGTYEQY

J gene: TRBJ2-7
V gene: TRBV28
CDR3 protein: ASSYIDRGVTYEQY

J gene: TRBJ2-7
V gene: TRBV24-1
CDR3 protein: ATSDNSGPPYEQY

J gene: TRBJ2-7
V gene: TRBV6-2/TRBV6-3
CDR3 protein: ASSYRSGGAPYEQY

J gene: TRBJ2-4
V gene: TRBV28
CDR3 protein: ASNQESQGATKNIQY

J gene: TRBJ2-3
V gene: TRBV20-1
CDR3 protein: SARAGLPPGDTQY

J gene: TRBJ2-7
V gene: TRBV20-1
CDR3 protein: SAQPLAGGPHEQY

J gene: TRBJ2-7
V gene: TRBV7-9
CDR3 protein: ASNIIRGPPYEQY

J gene: TRBJ2-5
V gene: TRBV7-9
CDR3 protein: ASSLTERRYQETQY

J gene: TRBJ2-1
V gene: TRBV7-2
CDR3 protein: ASRDTGADNEQF

J gene: TRBJ1-4
V gene: TRBV12-3/TRBV12-4
CDR3 protein: ASRPGQLIATNEKLF

J gene: TRBJ2-6
V gene: TRBV25-1
CDR3 protein: ASLGQGRGSGANVLT

J gene: TRBJ2-7
V gene: TRBV28
CDR3 protein: ASSYPTTKRETYEQY

J gene: TRBJ2-1
V gene: TRBV19
CDR3 protein: ASTRLAGLREQF

J gene: TRBJ2-1
V gene: TRBV5-1
CDR3 protein: ASSLLLLAGESYNEQF

J gene: TRBJ2-5
V gene: TRBV18
CDR3 protein: ASSPITTGWEETQY

J gene: TRBJ2-1
V gene: TRBV29-1
CDR3 protein: SVEGTGYNEQF

J gene: TRBJ1-1
V gene: TRBV5-1
CDR3 protein: ASRGGGQQNTEAF

J gene: TRBJ1-5
V gene: TRBV19
CDR3 protein: ASSISGNQPQH

J gene: TRBJ2-2
V gene: TRBV20-1
CDR3 protein: SASGRLNTGELF

J gene: TRBJ2-5
V gene: TRBV7-9
CDR3 protein: ASSPLRGARETQY

J gene: TRBJ2-3
V gene: TRBV18
CDR3 protein: ASSRRRSTDTQY

J gene: TRBJ2-7
V gene: TRBV29-1
CDR3 protein: SVEGLAGGNEQY

J gene: TRBJ2-1
V gene: TRBV15
CDR3 protein: ATSIPTTGFFTPYNEQF

J gene: TRBJ2-1
V gene: TRBV19
CDR3 protein: ASREGLVYNEQF

J gene: TRBJ2-3
V gene: TRBV29-1
CDR3 protein: SVEFPGRSTDTQY

J gene: TRBJ2-1
V gene: TRBV20-1
CDR3 protein: SACSQGLVLAGYNEQF

J gene: TRBJ2-3
V gene: TRBV5-5
CDR3 protein: ASSRYGEAGLTDTQY

J gene: TRBJ2-7
V gene: TRBV15
CDR3 protein: ATSSVWGLEQY

J gene: TRBJ1-1
V gene: TRBV20-1
CDR3 protein: SVRGQGGSTEAF

J gene: TRBJ2-1
V gene: TRBV4-3
CDR3 protein: ASSRASSYNEQF

J gene: TRBJ1-6
V gene: TRBV4-3
CDR3 protein: ASSQGRVFGGSPLH

J gene: TRBJ2-5
V gene: TRBV20-1
CDR3 protein: SAIRRETQY

J gene: TRBJ2-2
V gene: TRBV12-3/TRBV12-4
CDR3 protein: ASSFGFIAGELF

J gene: TRBJ2-7
V gene: TRBV12-3/TRBV12-4
CDR3 protein: ASTGPMATSYEQY

J gene: TRBJ2-3
V gene: TRBV5-1
CDR3 protein: ASSISSGRKTDTQY

J gene: TRBJ2-7
V gene: TRBV13
CDR3 protein: ASSIQSPLAGGLYEQY

J gene: TRBJ2-6
V gene: TRBV20-1
CDR3 protein: SVRRASGASGANVLT

J gene: TRBJ2-3
V gene: TRBV11-1
CDR3 protein: ASSDPGGVFTDTQY

J gene: TRBJ2-3
V gene: TRBV24-1
CDR3 protein: ATSSRRGRGDTQY

J gene: TRBJ2-3
V gene: TRBV7-2
CDR3 protein: ASSLQRTRTDTQY

J gene: TRBJ2-7
V gene: TRBV4-2
CDR3 protein: ASSQSGSGRTTRYEQY

J gene: TRBJ2-3
V gene: TRBV10-2
CDR3 protein: ASSEGLWPEREELRTQY

J gene: TRBJ2-3
V gene: TRBV20-1
CDR3 protein: SAIGGFADTQY

J gene: TRBJ2-1
V gene: TRBV24-1
CDR3 protein: ATSDGLAGVSYNEQF

J gene: TRBJ1-4
V gene: TRBV4-1
CDR3 protein: ASSPGAGRDEKLF